This entry lists 30 T cell receptor beta chains sequenced from one sample in a study of shared clonotypes between healthy human individuals. Assay used: immunoSEQ multiplex PCR; TCRdb lists only in-frame clones, some missing. Seen here are about 510,000 clones, about 75% observed once, and the top ten hold 12%. The sequenced material came from PBMCs. The receptors originated from a woman between 40 and 50 years old in good health. Some clones in this sample may be carry-over from other donors' samples.

This clone was seen more than once but under ten times. The chain combines TRBV5-1 with TRBJ2-1; 10 bases agree with TRBD1. The CDR3 is 15 amino acids. The germline V gene has CDR1 SGHRS and CDR2 YFSETQ. V dropped 4 bases and J dropped 8; count of bases not matched to a gene: 9. CDR3 sequence: CASSPRQGAGDEQFF. The CDR3 nucleotides are TGCGCCAGCAGCCCCCGACAGGGGGCTGGGGATGAGCAGTTCTTC.

This chain links TRBV6-9 with TRBJ1-1; D not resolved. The germline V gene has CDR1 MNHGY and CDR2 SVAAGI. This CDR3 comprises 15 residues. The ends were cut back, 0 bases at V and 0 bases at J, with 8 bases in the middle. This CDR3 is CASSYSGQVNTEAFF. In nucleotides, the CDR3 is TGTGCCAGCAGTTATTCGGGTCAAGTGAACACTGAAGCTTTCTTT.

The chain recombines TRBV30 with TRBJ2-6; 9 bases map to TRBD1. The germline CDR1 and CDR2 sequences are GTSNPN and SVGIG (reference sequence). The length of the CDR3 is 17 residues. With V trimmed by 5 bases and J by 4 bases, 12 bases remained unmatched. The CDR3 reads CAWEDRGTQGGANVLTF. Here the CDR3 DNA reads TGTGCCTGGGAGGACAGGGGAACCCAGGGAGGGGCCAACGTCCTGACTTTC.

There are a few counts of this clone. The chain has TRBV6-5 and TRBJ2-1; 9 positions agree with TRBD2. The CDR3 runs 15 residues. The V and J ends lost 6 bases and 4 bases, in that order; junction bases with no gene match: 7. Germline V CDR1 and CDR2: MNHEY, SVGAGI. CDR3 coding DNA: TGTGCCAGCAGCCGACAGGCGGGAGGGTACAATGAGCAGTTCTTC. Residues: CASSRQAGGYNEQFF.

The chain combines TRBV7-2 with TRBJ2-5, with 8 bases fitting TRBD2. The V and J ends lost 1 base and 11 bases, in that order; junction bases with no gene match: 18. There are 17 residues in the CDR3. Looked up from germline, CDR1 is SGHTA and CDR2 is FQGNSA. For the CDR3, the DNA is TGTGCCAGCAGCTTAGATCTGGCGGCGGGAGGATTTGAGGAGCAGTACTTC. This encodes CASSLDLAAGGFEEQYF.

In nucleotides, the CDR3 is TGTGCCATCAGTGAGGGGACAGGTAACATTCAGTACTTC. Protein: CAISEGTGNIQYF. The V and J genes are TRBV10-3 and TRBJ2-4, with 8 nucleotides matching TRBD1. The CDR3 consists of 13 residues. Unmatched junction bases numbered 1, after V lost 2 bases and J lost 7 bases. Germline assignment: CDR1 ENHRY and CDR2 SYGVKD.

The chain is built from TRBV7-2 and TRBJ2-5; 8 bases match TRBD2. Per the germline V gene, CDR1 is SGHTA and CDR2 is FQGNSA. The CDR3 totals 15 residues. J lost 7 bases, V lost 5 bases, and 12 bases had no gene match. CDR3 residues: CASSPRTSSGGTQYF. As DNA, the CDR3 is TGTGCCAGCAGCCCCCGGACTAGCTCTGGTGGGACCCAGTACTTC.

The chain recombines TRBV30 with TRBJ2-2; D may be TRBD1 (5 bases). Trimming took 1 base from V and 6 from J, leaving 21 bases between them. CDR1 and CDR2 (germline): GTSNPN, SVGIG (reference sequence). This CDR3 is 17 amino acids long. CDR3 in DNA: TGTGCCTGGAGTGCGGGTTTGGGGCCCTGGGTTTCCGGGGAGCTGTTTTTT. It translates to CAWSAGLGPWVSGELFF.

In DNA, the CDR3 is TGTGCCAGCAGTACAGGGGTTTTTGAAAAACTGTTTTTT. Translated, it gives CASSTGVFEKLFF. V is TRBV6-1 and J is TRBJ1-4; 7 positions match TRBD1. The trim removed 5 bases at V and 7 bases at J, leaving 4 bases unmatched. The length of the CDR3 is 13 residues. Per germline, CDR1 MNHNS and CDR2 SASEGT.

This clone was counted a few times. The chain couples TRBV7-2 to TRBJ2-6; D ambiguous. The CDR3 covers 16 residues. Germline CDR1 and CDR2: SGHTA and FQGNSA. Trimming stripped 5 bases from V and 4 bases from J, with 15 bases between. Here the CDR3 reads CASSPMRSSGANVLTF. The CDR3 region has the DNA TGTGCCAGCAGCCCCATGAGGTCCTCCGGGGCCAACGTCCTGACTTTC.

This chain uses TRBV27 with TRBJ2-5; D call uncertain. Germline-derived CDR1 and CDR2 are MNHEY and SMNVEV (reference sequence). The CDR3 is 16 amino acids. The V and J ends lost 3 bases and 1 base respectively, with 15 bases between them. CDR3 nucleotide sequence: TGTGCCAGCAGTTTCGCCGGCGCCCCAACCCAAGAGACCCAGTACTTC. Amino acid sequence: CASSFAGAPTQETQYF.

The genes are TRBV14 and TRBJ1-5; no firm D call. The CDR3 totals 16 residues. From germline, CDR1 is SGHDN and CDR2 FVKESK. V was shortened by 0 bases and J by 3 bases, with 12 bases between the two germline ends. This CDR3 is CASSQDDWESNQPQHF. CDR3 nucleotide sequence: TGTGCCAGCAGCCAAGACGATTGGGAATCCAATCAGCCCCAGCATTTT.

The chain employs TRBV9 and TRBJ1-1; D gene ambiguous. V lost 0 bases and J 0 bases, leaving 15 bases between the germline ends. Germline assignment: CDR1 SGDLS and CDR2 YYNGEE. The CDR3 is 17 residues long. The CDR3 DNA follows: TGTGCCAGCAGCGTAGGCGGAGGAACCCAGATGAACACTGAAGCTTTCTTT. It is translated as CASSVGGGTQMNTEAFF.

This sequence joins TRBV5-1 and TRBJ2-3; maybe TRBD2 (6 bases). Germline V lookup: CDR1 SGHRS, CDR2 YFSETQ. Trimming removed 0 bases at V and 4 bases at J, with 15 bases between. The CDR3 runs to 16 residues. The DNA for the CDR3 is TGCGCCAGCAGCTTGGAGTCCAGCGGGTCGGCAGATACGCAGTATTTT. The encoded protein is CASSLESSGSADTQYF.

This chain connects TRBV6-5 to TRBJ2-1; 8 bases match TRBD2. Germline CDR1 reads MNHEY; CDR2 reads SVGAGI. J lost 2 bases, V lost 6 bases, and 3 bases had no gene match. The CDR3 runs to 14 residues. The CDR3 bases are TGTGCCAGCAGAAAAGCGGGGGCCTACAATGAGCAGTTCTTC. Amino acid sequence: CASRKAGAYNEQFF.

This clone appeared a few times. This chain joins TRBV6-1 and TRBJ1-1; D is unclear. V lost 8 bases, J lost 1 base, and 5 bases lay in between. CDR1 is MNHNS, CDR2 SASEGT, per germline. The CDR3 totals 11 residues. CDR3 protein: CASSRNTEAFF. The CDR3 coding sequence is TGTGCCAGCTCGAGGAACACTGAAGCTTTCTTT.

This chain uses TRBV7-6 with TRBJ2-5, with TRBD2 matching 10 bases. Germline V gene sequence: CDR1 SGHVS, CDR2 FNYEAQ. This CDR3 contains 19 residues. Trimming cost V 5 bases and J 1 base; bases outside gene matches: 16. CDR3 DNA: TGTGCCAGCAGCCTCCCCCGGACAGGGTGGACTAGCGGCCAAGAGACCCAGTACTTC. This codes for CASSLPRTGWTSGQETQYF.

The J gene is TRBJ2-1, the V gene TRBV7-8; TRBD2 aligns across 7 bases. After removal of 1 base from V and 8 bases from J, the junction contained 11 bases not matched to a gene. This CDR3 contains 16 residues. CDR1 and CDR2 (germline): SGHVS, FQNEAQ. CDR3 coding DNA: TGTGCCAGCAGCTTAGAGTGGTTGCGGGAGACCCATGAGCAGTTCTTC. Protein: CASSLEWLRETHEQFF.

This chain joins TRBV5-1 and TRBJ1-5; 8 positions agree with TRBD1. This CDR3 is built from 15 residues. The germline V gene encodes CDR1 SGHRS and CDR2 YFSETQ. V lost 5 bases and J lost 5; bases outside the gene matches: 9. In DNA form, the CDR3 reads TGCGCCAGCAGGCCGCAGACAGGGGCAGATCAGCCCCAGCATTTT. Translation gives CASRPQTGADQPQHF. The variable domain in full, completed from reference TRBV5-1 and TRBJ1-5, reads KAGVTQTPRYLIKTRGQQVTLSCSPISGHRSVSWYQQTPGQGLQFLFEYFSETQRNKGNFPGRFSGRQFSNSRSEMNVSTLELGDSALYLCASRPQTGADQPQHFGDGTRLSIL.

The V and J genes are TRBV19 and TRBJ1-1; D is ambiguous. The V gene lost 2 bases and the J gene lost 3 bases, with 13 bases spanning the gap. Germline V CDR1 and CDR2: LNHDA, SQIVND (reference sequence). The CDR3 has 15 amino acids. The CDR3 is CASSIWPATHTEAFF. The DNA for the CDR3 is TGTGCCAGTAGTATATGGCCAGCCACCCACACTGAAGCTTTCTTT.

V gene TRBV15 combines with J gene TRBJ2-7; D may match TRBD1 or TRBD2 (6 bases each). The CDR3 loop spans 15 amino acids. Per the germline V gene, CDR1 is LNHNV and CDR2 is YYDKDF (reference sequence). V was pared by 0 bases and J by 7 bases, with 16 bases between. CDR3 protein: CATSRDRSRGREQYF. The CDR3 DNA reads TGTGCCACCAGCAGAGATCGATCGAGGGGGAGGGAGCAGTACTTC. The variable domain in full, with the rest retrieved from reference TRBV15 and TRBJ2-7, is DAMVIQNPRYQVTQFGKPVTLSCSQTLNHNVMYWYQQKSSQAPKLLFHYYDKDFNNEADTPDNFQSRRPNTSFCFLDIRSPGLGDTAMYLCATSRDRSRGREQYFGPGTRLTVT.

The chain uses TRBV27 and TRBJ2-7; 9 bases are shared with TRBD2. Per germline, CDR1 MNHEY and CDR2 SMNVEV (reference sequence). The CDR3 loop spans 16 amino acids. V shed 4 bases, J shed 3 bases, and the junction held 10 bases outside the gene matches. The CDR3 sequence is CASSSSETSGYYEQYF. In DNA form, the CDR3 reads TGTGCCAGCAGTTCCTCTGAGACTAGCGGCTACTACGAGCAGTACTTC.

J is TRBJ2-4 and V is TRBV7-9; D not certain. The CDR3 length is 15 residues. Germline lookup yields CDR1 SEHNR and CDR2 FQNEAQ (reference sequence). V dropped 1 base and J dropped 5 bases, with 12 bases sitting between them. The CDR3 sequence is CASSLGSGFQNIQYF. The CDR3 bases are TGTGCCAGCAGCTTAGGCTCGGGTTTCCAAAACATTCAGTACTTC.

This chain connects TRBV7-6 to TRBJ2-7, with 9 bases matching TRBD2. Germline CDR1 and CDR2: SGHVS and FNYEAQ. The CDR3 consists of 16 residues. The V gene end was trimmed by 3 bases and the J gene end by 2 bases; junction bases not matched to a gene: 8. The CDR3: CASSFLSGSTPYEQYF. The CDR3 nucleotides are TGTGCCAGCAGCTTCCTTAGCGGGAGCACGCCCTACGAGCAGTACTTC.

The rearrangement links TRBV7-9 to TRBJ2-7; 8 bases agree with TRBD1. The J segment lost 4 bases and the V segment lost 4 bases, leaving 9 bases of the junction unmatched. The CDR3 is made up of 15 amino acids. Germline V gene data show CDR1 as SEHNR and CDR2 as FQNEAQ (reference sequence). In DNA, the CDR3 is TGTGCCAGCAGCTCACTACGGCAGGGGGCATACGAGCAGTACTTC. Its translation is CASSSLRQGAYEQYF.

The chain combines TRBV9 with TRBJ2-3; the match to TRBD2 covers 7 bases. Germline values: CDR1 SGDLS, CDR2 YYNGEE. CDR3 length: 15 residues. The V gene end was trimmed by 2 bases and the J gene end by 4 bases; junction bases not matched to a gene: 7. CDR3 region: CASSVTSVGPDTQYF. Written as DNA, the CDR3 is TGTGCCAGCAGCGTCACTAGCGTCGGGCCAGATACGCAGTATTTT.

The V gene is TRBV5-1, the J gene TRBJ2-5; 10 nucleotides agree with TRBD2. Germline-derived CDR1 and CDR2 are SGHRS and YFSETQ. The CDR3 runs 16 residues. V shed 0 bases, J shed 0 bases, and the junction held 2 bases outside the gene matches. CDR3 nucleotides: TGCGCCAGCAGCTTGGGAGGACTAGCGGACCAAGAGACCCAGTACTTC. Its protein product is CASSLGGLADQETQYF.

The V call is TRBV27, the J call TRBJ2-7, with D perhaps TRBD1 (6 bases). Germline lookup yields CDR1 MNHEY and CDR2 SMNVEV (reference sequence). CDR3 size: 11 residues. The V and J ends lost 10 bases and 9 bases respectively, with 16 bases between them. The CDR3 region has the DNA TGTGCCACCCAACAGGGAAGTGGGCAGTACTTC. This encodes CATQQGSGQYF.

The chain links TRBV5-1 to TRBJ2-5, with 9 nucleotides matching TRBD1. The V gene's germline CDR1 is SGHRS and CDR2 YFSETQ. V dropped 3 bases and J dropped 6; count of bases not matched to a gene: 12. This CDR3 spans 16 amino acids. Written as DNA, the CDR3 is TGCGCCAGCAGCTCACAAGTTCCGGGACAGGGAAAGACCCAGTACTTC. Its translation is CASSSQVPGQGKTQYF. Full variable domain (rest looked up from reference TRBV5-1 and TRBJ2-5): KAGVTQTPRYLIKTRGQQVTLSCSPISGHRSVSWYQQTPGQGLQFLFEYFSETQRNKGNFPGRFSGRQFSNSRSEMNVSTLELGDSALYLCASSSQVPGQGKTQYFGPGTRLLVL.

The genes are TRBV30 and TRBJ2-1; 7 nucleotides line up with TRBD2. This CDR3 has 14 residues. The germline V gene encodes CDR1 GTSNPN and CDR2 SVGIG (reference sequence). V lost 3 bases to trimming and J lost 10 bases; unmatched junction nucleotides: 12. As DNA, the CDR3 is TGTGCCTGGAGGGGGGGGACCCGCCCAGGGGAGCAGTTCTTC. The encoded protein is CAWRGGTRPGEQFF.